In this sample, the clone carrying this T cell receptor beta chain turned up a few times. The PCR made use of 60 Vbeta and 13 Jbeta primers. The method was immunoSEQ multiplex PCR; TCRdb's version includes in-frame clones alone and lacks a portion of them. There are about 140,000 clones in the sample; 82% occur only once, and 1.5% to 2.5% lies in the top ten. The record originates from a study of cytomegalovirus exposure and HLA in healthy donors. The clonotype originates from a woman aged 40-49 years in good health and CMV-seronegative. Input material: PBMCs.

The CDR3 DNA sequence: TGCGCCAGCAATACCGGGAGTTTAAACAATGAGCAGTTCTTC. Protein: CASNTGSLNNEQFF. The gene calls are TRBV5-1 and TRBJ2-1, with D possibly being TRBD2 (6 bases). The CDR3 runs to 14 residues. Germline V gene sequence: CDR1 SGHRS, CDR2 YFSETQ. Trimming shortened V by 6 bases and J by 5 bases, and 15 bases separated the two germline ends.